This TCR beta chain was sequenced for a study of identifying expanded T cells in peripheral blood. This clone was seen a single time. Its antigen is unidentified. Study-wide findings and caveats: Clone count variance between roughly 2-week samples rose with total template count.

Repertoires were generated with immunoSEQ multiplex PCR, while TCRdb's copy carries only in-frame clones and drops some. The sample records tens of thousands of clones, 80% to 90% being singletons. The clonotype originates from a person aged 18 to 70 in good health. Sequencing was performed on blood.

The CDR3 DNA reads TGTGCCAGCAGTTTCTGGGGGCAGGGGGGTGGCTACACCTTC. Encoded protein: CASSFWGQGGGYTF. The V and J genes are TRBV27 and TRBJ1-2; TRBD1 aligns across 7 bases. J was trimmed by 7 bases and V by 3 bases; bases with no gene match: 8. This CDR3 spans 14 amino acids. The germline CDR1 and CDR2 sequences are MNHEY and SMNVEV (reference sequence).